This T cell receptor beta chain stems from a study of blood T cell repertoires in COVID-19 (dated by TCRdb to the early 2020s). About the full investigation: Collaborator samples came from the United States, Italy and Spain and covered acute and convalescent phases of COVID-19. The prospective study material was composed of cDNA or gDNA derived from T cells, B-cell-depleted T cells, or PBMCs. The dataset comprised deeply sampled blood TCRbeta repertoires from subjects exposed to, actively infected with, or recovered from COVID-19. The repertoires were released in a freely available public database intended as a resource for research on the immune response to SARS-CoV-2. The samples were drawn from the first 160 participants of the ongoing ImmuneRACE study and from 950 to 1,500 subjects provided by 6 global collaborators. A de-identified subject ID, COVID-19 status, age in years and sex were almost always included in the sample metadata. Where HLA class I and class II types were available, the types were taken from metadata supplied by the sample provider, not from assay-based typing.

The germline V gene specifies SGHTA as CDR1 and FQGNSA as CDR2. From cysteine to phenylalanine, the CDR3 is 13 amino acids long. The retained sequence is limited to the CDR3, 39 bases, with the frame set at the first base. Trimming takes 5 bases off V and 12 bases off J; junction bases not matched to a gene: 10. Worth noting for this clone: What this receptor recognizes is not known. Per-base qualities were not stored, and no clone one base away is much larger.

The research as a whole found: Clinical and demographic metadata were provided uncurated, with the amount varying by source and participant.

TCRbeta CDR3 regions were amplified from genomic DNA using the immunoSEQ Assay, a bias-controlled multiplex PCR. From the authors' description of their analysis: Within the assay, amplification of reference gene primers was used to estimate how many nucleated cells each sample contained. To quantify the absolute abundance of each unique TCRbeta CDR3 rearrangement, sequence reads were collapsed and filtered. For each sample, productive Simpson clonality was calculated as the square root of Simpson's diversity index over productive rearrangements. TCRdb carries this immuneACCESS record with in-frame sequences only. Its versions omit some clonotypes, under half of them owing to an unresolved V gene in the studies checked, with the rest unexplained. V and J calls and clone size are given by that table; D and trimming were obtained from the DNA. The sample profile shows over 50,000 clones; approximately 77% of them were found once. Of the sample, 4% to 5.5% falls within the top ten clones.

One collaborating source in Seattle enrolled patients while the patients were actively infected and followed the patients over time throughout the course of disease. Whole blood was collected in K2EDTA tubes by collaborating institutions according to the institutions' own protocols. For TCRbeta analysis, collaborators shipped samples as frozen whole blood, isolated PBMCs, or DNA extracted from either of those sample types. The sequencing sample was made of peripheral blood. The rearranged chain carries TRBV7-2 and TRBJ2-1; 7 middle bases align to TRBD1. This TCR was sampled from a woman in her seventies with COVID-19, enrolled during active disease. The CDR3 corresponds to CASSISRQGVQFF. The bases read TGTGCCAGCAGCATTTCCCGACAGGGCGTGCAGTTCTTC. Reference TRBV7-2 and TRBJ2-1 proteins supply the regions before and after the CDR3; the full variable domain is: GAGVSQSPSNKVTEKGKDVELRCDPISGHTALYWYRQSLGQGLEFLIYFQGNSAPDKSGLPSDRFSAERTGGSVSTLTIQRTQQEDSAVYLCASSISRQGVQFFGPGTRLTVL.